A single T cell receptor (beta chain) is shown here with its context. The data are from a study of blood T cell repertoires in COVID-19. Study background: Acute-phase and convalescent COVID-19 samples originated in the United States, Italy and Spain.

Profiling relied on immunoSEQ multiplex PCR, and the TCRdb table lists in-frame clones only, not all of them. The top ten hold roughly 1.3% of the sample, which has some 300,000 clones, roughly 86% seen once. In germline, CDR1 is SGHVS, CDR2 FQNEAQ. V dropped 1 base and J dropped 3 bases, with 25 bases sitting between them. The CDR3 is 19 amino acids. This chain connects TRBV7-8 to TRBJ2-7, with D perhaps matching TRBD1 or TRBD2 (9 bases each). The TCR was taken from a man in his 70s with acute or convalescent COVID-19. Sequenced sample: peripheral blood. Here the CDR3 DNA reads TGTGCCAGCAGCTTAGGACAGGGGGTTAGCGGGAGTCGTTTCTACGAGCAGTACTTC. Translated, it gives CASSLGQGVSGSRFYEQYF.